One T cell receptor (beta chain) is described in this entry. No cognate antigen has been identified for it. There are no base qualities to consult, and no much larger clone falls within one base. Collaborating institutions collected whole blood in K2EDTA tubes following their own protocols. For TCRbeta analysis, collaborator samples were shipped as frozen whole blood, as isolated PBMCs, or as DNA extracted from either sample type. These data belong to a study of blood T cell repertoires in COVID-19 (dated by TCRdb to about 2020). Study-level background: Samples covering the acute and convalescent phases of COVID-19 were provided by collaborators in the United States, Italy and Spain. The prospective study material was composed of cDNA or gDNA derived from T cells, B-cell-depleted T cells, or PBMCs. Nearly every sample came with metadata listing a de-identified subject ID, COVID-19 status, age in years and sex. The samples were drawn from the first 160 participants of the ongoing ImmuneRACE study and from roughly 1,300 subjects provided by 6 global collaborators. Subjects who had been exposed to COVID-19, were actively infected with it, or had recovered from it provided the deeply sampled blood TCRbeta repertoires that made up the dataset. The repertoires were released in a freely available public database intended as a resource for research on the immune response to SARS-CoV-2. Where available, HLA class I and class II types were obtained from metadata supplied by the sample provider rather than from assay-based typing. What the research found in general, with its limitations: How much clinical and demographic metadata was included differed by source and by participant, and the metadata was provided uncurated.

Unmatched junction bases come to 6, with V trimmed by 3 bases and J by 1 base. Spanning cysteine to phenylalanine, the CDR3 consists of 15 amino acids. The read is trimmed to its CDR3 DNA, 45 bases read in frame from base 1. The germline V gene (reference sequence) supplies CDR1 MNHEY and CDR2 SMNVEV. TCRbeta CDR3 regions were amplified from genomic DNA using the immunoSEQ Assay, a bias-controlled multiplex PCR. As for how the authors treated the data: Nucleated cell counts per sample were estimated from amplification of reference gene primers within the assay. Sequence reads were collapsed and filtered to measure the absolute abundance of every unique TCRbeta CDR3 rearrangement. For each sample, productive Simpson clonality was calculated as the square root of Simpson's diversity index over productive rearrangements. In its TCRdb copy, this immuneACCESS table keeps in-frame sequences only and misses some clones. Where compared with another copy, unresolved V genes explain less than half of these, and the others have no known cause. V and J calls and clone size are as listed in that table; D and trimming were resolved from the DNA. The sample has some 110,000 clones on record, about 85% of them singletons. The ten largest make up around 4.3% of the sample.

The chain is assembled from TRBV27 and TRBJ2-7; 7 central bases correspond to TRBD1. Sequencing was done on a sample of peripheral blood. The sequence was obtained from a man over 45 with acute or convalescent COVID-19. The CDR3 protein is CASSLTGHPSYEQYF. The DNA sequence follows: TGTGCCAGCAGTTTGACAGGGCACCCTTCCTACGAGCAGTACTTC.